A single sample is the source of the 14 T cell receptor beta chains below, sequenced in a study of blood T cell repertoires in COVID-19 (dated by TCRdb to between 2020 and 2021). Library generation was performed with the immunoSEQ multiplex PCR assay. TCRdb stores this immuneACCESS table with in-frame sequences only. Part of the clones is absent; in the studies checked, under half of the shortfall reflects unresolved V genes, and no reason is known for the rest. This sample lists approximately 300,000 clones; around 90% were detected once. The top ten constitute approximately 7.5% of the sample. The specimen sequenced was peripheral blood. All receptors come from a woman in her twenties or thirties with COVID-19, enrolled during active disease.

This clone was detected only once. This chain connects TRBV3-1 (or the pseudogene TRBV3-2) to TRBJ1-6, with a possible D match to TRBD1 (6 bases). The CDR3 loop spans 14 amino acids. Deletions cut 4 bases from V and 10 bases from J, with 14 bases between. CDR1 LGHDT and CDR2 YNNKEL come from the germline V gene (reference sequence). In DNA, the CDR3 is TGTGCCAGCAGCCCGGGGGGGCCGGGGTCACCCCTCCACTTT. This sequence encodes CASSPGGPGSPLHF.

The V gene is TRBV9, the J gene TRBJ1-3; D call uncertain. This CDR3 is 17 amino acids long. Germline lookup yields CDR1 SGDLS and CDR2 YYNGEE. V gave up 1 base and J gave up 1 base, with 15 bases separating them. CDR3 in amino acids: CASSVIGTAASGNTIYF. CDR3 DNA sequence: TGTGCCAGCAGCGTAATAGGAACAGCAGCTTCTGGAAACACCATATATTTT. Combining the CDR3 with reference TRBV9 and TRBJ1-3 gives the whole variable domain DSGVTQTPKHLITATGQRVTLRCSPRSGDLSVYWYQQSLDQGLQFLIQYYNGEERAKGNILERFSAQQFPDLHSELNLSSLELGDSALYFCASSVIGTAASGNTIYFGEGSWLTVV.

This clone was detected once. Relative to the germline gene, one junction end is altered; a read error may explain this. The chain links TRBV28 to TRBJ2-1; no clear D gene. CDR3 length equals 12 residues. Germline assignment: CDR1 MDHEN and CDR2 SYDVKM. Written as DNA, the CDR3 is TGTGCCAGCAGTCTCAACCTGAGAAAGGCGGTCTTC. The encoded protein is CASSLNLRKAVF.

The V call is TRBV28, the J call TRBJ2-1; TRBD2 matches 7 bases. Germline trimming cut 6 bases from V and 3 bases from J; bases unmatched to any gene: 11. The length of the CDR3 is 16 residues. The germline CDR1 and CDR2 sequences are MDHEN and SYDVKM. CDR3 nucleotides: TGTGCCAGCAGGACACCACTAGCGAACAACTACAATGAGCAGTTCTTC. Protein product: CASRTPLANNYNEQFF.

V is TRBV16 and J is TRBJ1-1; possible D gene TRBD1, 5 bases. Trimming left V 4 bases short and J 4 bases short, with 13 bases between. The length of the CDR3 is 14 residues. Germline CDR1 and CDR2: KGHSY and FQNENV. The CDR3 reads CASSPGQKGTEAFF. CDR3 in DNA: TGTGCCAGCAGCCCCGGACAAAAGGGCACTGAAGCTTTCTTT. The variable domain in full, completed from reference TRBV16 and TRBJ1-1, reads GEEVAQTPKHLVRGEGQKAKLYCAPIKGHSYVFWYQQVLKNEFKFLISFQNENVFDETGMPKERFSAKCLPNSPCSLEIQATKLEDSAVYFCASSPGQKGTEAFFGQGTRLTVV.

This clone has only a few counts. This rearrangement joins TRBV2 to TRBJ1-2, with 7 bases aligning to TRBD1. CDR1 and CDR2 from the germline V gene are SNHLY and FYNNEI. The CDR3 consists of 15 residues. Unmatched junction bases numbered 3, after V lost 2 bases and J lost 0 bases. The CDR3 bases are TGTGCCAGCAGTGAACTCGGGACAGCTAACTATGGCTACACCTTC. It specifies CASSELGTANYGYTF.

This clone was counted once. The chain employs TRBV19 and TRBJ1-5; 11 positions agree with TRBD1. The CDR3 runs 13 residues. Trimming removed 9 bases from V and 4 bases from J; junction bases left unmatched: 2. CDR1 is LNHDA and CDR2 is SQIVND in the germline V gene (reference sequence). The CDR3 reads CASGQGANQPQHF. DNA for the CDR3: TGTGCCAGCGGACAGGGGGCTAATCAGCCCCAGCATTTT.

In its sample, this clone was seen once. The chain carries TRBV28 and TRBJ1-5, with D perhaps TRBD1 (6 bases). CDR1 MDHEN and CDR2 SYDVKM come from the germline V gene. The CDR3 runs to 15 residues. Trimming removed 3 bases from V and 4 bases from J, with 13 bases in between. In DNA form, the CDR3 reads TGTGCCAGCAGTTTTCAGGGGCAGGCGAATCAGCCCCAGCATTTT. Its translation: CASSFQGQANQPQHF.

The CDR3 region has the DNA TGTGCTAGCGGGGGAGGGCCCTCCTACGAGCAGTACTTC. Protein product: CASGGGPSYEQYF. V is TRBV7-9 and J is TRBJ2-7; 9 bases are a match to TRBD2. The CDR3 extends over 13 amino acids. Looked up from germline, CDR1 is SEHNR and CDR2 is FQNEAQ (reference sequence).

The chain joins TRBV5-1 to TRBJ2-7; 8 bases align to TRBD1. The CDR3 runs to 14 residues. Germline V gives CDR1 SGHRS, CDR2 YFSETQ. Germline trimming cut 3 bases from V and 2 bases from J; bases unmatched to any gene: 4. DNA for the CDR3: TGCGCCAGCAGCTCGACAGGGGCGGCCTACGAGCAGTACTTC. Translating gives CASSSTGAAYEQYF.

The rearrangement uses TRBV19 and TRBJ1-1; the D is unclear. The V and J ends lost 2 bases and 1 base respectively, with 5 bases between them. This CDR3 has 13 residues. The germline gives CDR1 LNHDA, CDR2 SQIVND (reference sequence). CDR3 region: CASSIKRNTEAFF. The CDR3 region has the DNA TGTGCCAGTAGTATAAAGAGGAACACTGAAGCTTTCTTT.

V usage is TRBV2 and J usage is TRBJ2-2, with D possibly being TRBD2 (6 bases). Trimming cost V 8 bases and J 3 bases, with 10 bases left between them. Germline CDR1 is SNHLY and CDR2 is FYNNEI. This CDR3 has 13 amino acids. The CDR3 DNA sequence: TGTGCCAGCTCCGGAGGGTACACCGGGGAGCTGTTTTTT. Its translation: CASSGGYTGELFF. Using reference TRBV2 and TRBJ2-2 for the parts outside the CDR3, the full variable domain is EPEVTQTPSHQVTQMGQEVILRCVPISNHLYFYWYRQILGQKVEFLVSFYNNEISEKSEIFDDQFSVERPDGSNFTLKIRSTKLEDSAMYFCASSGGYTGELFFGEGSRLTVL.

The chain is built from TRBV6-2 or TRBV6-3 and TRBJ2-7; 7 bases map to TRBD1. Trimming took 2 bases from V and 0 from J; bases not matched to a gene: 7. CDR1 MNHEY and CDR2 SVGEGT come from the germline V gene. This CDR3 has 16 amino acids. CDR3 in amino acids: CASSYEGASHSYEQYF. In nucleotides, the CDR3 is TGTGCCAGCAGTTACGAGGGGGCTTCACACTCCTACGAGCAGTACTTC.

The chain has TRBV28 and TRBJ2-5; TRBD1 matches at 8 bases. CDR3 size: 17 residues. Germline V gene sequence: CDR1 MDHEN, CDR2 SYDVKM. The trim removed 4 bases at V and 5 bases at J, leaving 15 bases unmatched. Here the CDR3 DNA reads TGTGCCAGCAGTTCTCCGACGGGACAGGTCTTCTTGGAGACCCAGTACTTC. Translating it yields CASSSPTGQVFLETQYF.